This TCR beta chain was identified in a study of T cells in Graves' hyperthyroidism and ophthalmopathy. The TCR beta CDR3 regions underwent amplification using RNA transcripts as the source. The primer set for the first-round RT-PCR of the TCR CDR3 was HTBI. TCRdb processed the multiplex PCR reads anew with MiXCR; each CDR3 protein has one entry. Here the sample spans around 300,000 distinct CDR3 sequences, approximately 15% being singletons. Trimming pared 0 bases from V and 3 bases from J, leaving 11 bases between. CDR3 size: 16 residues. The germline V gene encodes CDR1 MNHNY and CDR2 SVGAGI (reference sequence). Across 18 months, stable Graves' hyperthyroidism was marked by no progression to ophthalmopathy.

Source material: blood. The V gene is TRBV6-6, the J gene TRBJ1-4; perhaps TRBD1 as D (6 bases). This sequence was found in a woman younger than 45 with Graves' hyperthyroidism. The CDR3 spells CASSYSGQTPNEKLFF. DNA of the CDR3: TGTGCCAGCAGTTACTCAGGACAGACCCCTAATGAAAAACTGTTTTTT.